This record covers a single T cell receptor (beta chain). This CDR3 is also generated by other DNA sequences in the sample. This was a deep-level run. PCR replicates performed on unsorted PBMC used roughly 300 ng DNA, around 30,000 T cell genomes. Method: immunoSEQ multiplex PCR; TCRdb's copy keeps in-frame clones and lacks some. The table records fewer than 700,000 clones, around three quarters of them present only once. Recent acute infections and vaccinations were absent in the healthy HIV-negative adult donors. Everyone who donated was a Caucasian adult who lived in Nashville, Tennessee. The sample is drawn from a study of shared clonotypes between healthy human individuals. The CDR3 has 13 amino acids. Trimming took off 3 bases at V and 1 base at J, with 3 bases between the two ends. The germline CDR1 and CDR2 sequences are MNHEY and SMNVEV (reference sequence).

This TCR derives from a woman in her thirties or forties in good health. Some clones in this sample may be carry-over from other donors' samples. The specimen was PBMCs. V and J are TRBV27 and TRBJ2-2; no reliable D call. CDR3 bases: TGTGCCAGCAGTTTTAAGAACACCGGGGAGCTGTTTTTT. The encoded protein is CASSFKNTGELFF.